Following are 10 T cell receptor beta chains from one sample sequenced in a study of CD8 T cells in Susac syndrome. Random hexamers were used to reverse transcribe the RNA input (0.5 to 1 ug). TCRdb redid the calling of the immunoSEQ multiplex PCR reads with MiXCR, one entry per CDR3 protein. The table has about 73,000 distinct CDR3 sequences, 85% to 95% seen once. Sequencing was done on a sample of CD8+ T cells from PBMCs. These receptors all come from a human donor with multiple sclerosis.

The genes are TRBV6-1 and TRBJ1-6; TRBD1 is a possible D gene (5 bases). The V end lost 6 bases, the J end lost 5 bases, and 17 bases lay between the germline ends. The CDR3 extends over 16 amino acids. The V gene's germline CDR1 is MNHNS and CDR2 SASEGT. The CDR3 is CASRSSRDVDNSPLHF. In DNA form, the CDR3 reads TGTGCCAGCAGGTCCAGCCGGGACGTAGATAATTCACCCCTCCACTTT.

This clonotype was counted a single time. The V and J genes are TRBV3-1 and TRBJ1-1; perhaps TRBD1 as D (5 bases). V was cut by 0 bases and J by 10 bases, with 12 bases left in between. CDR1 is LGHDT and CDR2 is YNNKEL in the germline V gene (reference sequence). CDR3 size: 13 residues. In DNA form, the CDR3 reads TGTGCCAGCAGCCAAGACGGGGGTGTTTCAGCTTTCTTT. It encodes CASSQDGGVSAFF.

The V gene is TRBV2, the J gene TRBJ2-7; D is undetermined. The germline V gene has CDR1 SNHLY and CDR2 FYNNEI. V was pared by 6 bases and J by 5 bases, with 8 bases between. The CDR3 is 11 amino acids. CDR3 in amino acids: CASRDRNEQYF. CDR3 nucleotides: TGTGCCAGCAGGGACCGGAACGAGCAGTACTTC.

In its sample, this clonotype was seen once. The rearrangement joins TRBV7-6 to TRBJ2-5; D might be TRBD1 (5 bases). This CDR3 region has 15 residues. V shed 6 bases and J shed 4 bases, with 18 bases lying between them. The germline V gene has CDR1 SGHVS and CDR2 FNYEAQ. CDR3 DNA: TGTGCCAGCAGGTCAGCCTCGACAGCTCTAGAGACCCAGTACTTC. Amino acids: CASRSASTALETQYF.

The rearrangement uses TRBV9 and TRBJ1-2; no firm D call. V was shortened by 3 bases and J by 0 bases, with 15 bases between the two germline ends. This CDR3 contains 16 residues. Germline CDR1 reads SGDLS; CDR2 reads YYNGEE. The CDR3 DNA reads TGTGCCAGCAGCGCCGCGGAGTTTCGCGCTAACTATGGCTACACCTTC. Translated: CASSAAEFRANYGYTF.

The CDR3 region is CASSLSDRGYEQYF. DNA for the CDR3: TGTGCCAGCAGTTTATCTGACAGGGGATACGAGCAGTACTTC. The V and J genes are TRBV27 and TRBJ2-7; TRBD1 matches 8 bases. The CDR3 contains 14 residues. J gave up 4 bases and V 0 bases, and 2 bases lay outside the gene matches. Germline lookup yields CDR1 MNHEY and CDR2 SMNVEV (reference sequence).

J is TRBJ2-1 and V is TRBV12-3 or TRBV12-4, with a possible D match to TRBD2 (6 bases). Trimming took off 3 bases at V and 2 bases at J, with 17 bases between the two ends. The CDR3 runs 17 residues. CDR3 sequence: CASSFPGEIAAYNEQFF. The CDR3 coding sequence is TGTGCCAGCAGTTTCCCCGGGGAAATAGCGGCCTACAATGAGCAGTTCTTC.

The chain combines TRBV6-5 with TRBJ2-2; perhaps TRBD2 as D (6 bases). The CDR3 sequence is 17 residues long. The germline V gene has CDR1 MNHEY and CDR2 SVGAGI. Trimming shortened V by 2 bases and J by 0 bases, and 13 bases separated the two germline ends. CDR3 in amino acids: CASSYPGARTNTGELFF. As DNA, the CDR3 is TGTGCCAGCAGTTACCCGGGAGCGAGGACGAACACCGGGGAGCTGTTTTTT.

This clonotype occurred once. The J gene is TRBJ1-2, the V gene TRBV5-1; D is undetermined. Trimming took 5 bases from V and 2 from J, leaving 16 bases between them. This CDR3 contains 15 residues. Germline CDR1 SGHRS, CDR2 YFSETQ. This CDR3 reads CASRYEPVENYGYTF. CDR3 bases: TGCGCCAGCAGATACGAACCAGTAGAAAACTATGGCTACACCTTC.

This clonotype has just one count. The chain combines TRBV5-1 with TRBJ2-7, with D perhaps TRBD1 or TRBD2 (7 bases each). The CDR3 loop spans 16 amino acids. Germline CDR1 and CDR2: SGHRS and YFSETQ. The V end lost 0 bases, the J end lost 3 bases, and 16 bases lay between the germline ends. The CDR3 loop is CASSLARGTTSYEQYF. The CDR3 region has the DNA TGCGCCAGCAGCTTGGCCAGGGGGACTACAAGCTACGAGCAGTACTTC.